The clone carrying this TCR beta chain was counted between two and nine times. Its antigen remains unidentified. A CD45RO/CCR7/CD25/CD127/CD95/CD27 panel sorted naive, central memory, regulatory and stem cell-like memory CD4+ cells. Sequencing targeted expressed TCRB transcripts, as all isolated RNA had been reverse transcribed. Repertoires were generated with immunoSEQ multiplex PCR, while TCRdb's copy carries only in-frame clones and drops some. The repertoire holds 100,000 to 150,000 clones, with 9% as singletons. This specimen belongs to a study of beta chain features in type 1 diabetes. At the level of the study: Sorted cells from all samples, numbering roughly 100 million, were examined.

Trimming shortened V by 5 bases and J by 4 bases, and 8 bases separated the two germline ends. Germline loops: CDR1 SGHAT, CDR2 FQNNGV. The CDR3 sequence is 13 residues long. Study-level findings and limits: The study found fewer insertions and more deletions at VDJ junctions in type 1 diabetes patients. The study found moderately but significantly shorter TCRB CDR3s in all four CD4+ subsets of Type 1 diabetes patients. Whether TCRB rearrangement is influenced by HLA type went unresolved here.

The receptor was isolated from a man aged 25-45 years with type 1 diabetes. Sequencing input: central memory CD4+ T cells from blood. The chain is built from TRBV11-2 and TRBJ2-2, with unresolved D. CDR3 nucleotide sequence: TGTGCCAGCAGCCAAGTCAGCACCGGGGAGCTGTTTTTT. This gives the protein CASSQVSTGELFF.